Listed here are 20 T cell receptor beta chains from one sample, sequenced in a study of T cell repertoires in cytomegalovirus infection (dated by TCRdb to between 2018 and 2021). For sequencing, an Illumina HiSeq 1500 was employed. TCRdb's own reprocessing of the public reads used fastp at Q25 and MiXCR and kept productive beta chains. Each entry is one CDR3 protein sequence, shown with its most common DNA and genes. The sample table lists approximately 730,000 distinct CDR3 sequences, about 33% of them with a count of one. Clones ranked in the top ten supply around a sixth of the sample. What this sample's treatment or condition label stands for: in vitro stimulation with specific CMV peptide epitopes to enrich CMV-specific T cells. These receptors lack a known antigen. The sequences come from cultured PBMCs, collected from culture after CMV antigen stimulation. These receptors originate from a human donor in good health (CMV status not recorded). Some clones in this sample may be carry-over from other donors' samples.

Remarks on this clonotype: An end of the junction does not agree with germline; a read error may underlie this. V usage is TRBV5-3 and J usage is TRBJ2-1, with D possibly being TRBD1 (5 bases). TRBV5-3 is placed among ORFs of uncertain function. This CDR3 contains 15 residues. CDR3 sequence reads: CASSYQGRVNNEQFF. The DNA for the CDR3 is TGTGCCAGCAGCTATCAGGGTAGGGTTAACAATGAGCAGTTCTTC.

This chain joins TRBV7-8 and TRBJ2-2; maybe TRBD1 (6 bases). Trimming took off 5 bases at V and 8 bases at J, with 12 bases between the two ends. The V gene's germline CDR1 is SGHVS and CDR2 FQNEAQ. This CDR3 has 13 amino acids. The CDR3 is CASSREQGGELFF. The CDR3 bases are TGTGCCAGCAGCCGCGAACAGGGAGGGGAGCTGTTTTTT.

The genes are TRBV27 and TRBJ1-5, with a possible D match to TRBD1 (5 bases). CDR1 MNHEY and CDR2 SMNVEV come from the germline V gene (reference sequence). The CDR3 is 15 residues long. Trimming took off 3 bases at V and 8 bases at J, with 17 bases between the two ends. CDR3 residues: CASSLNFGRVEPQHF. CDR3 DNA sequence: TGTGCCAGCAGTTTGAACTTCGGCAGGGTTGAGCCCCAGCATTTT.

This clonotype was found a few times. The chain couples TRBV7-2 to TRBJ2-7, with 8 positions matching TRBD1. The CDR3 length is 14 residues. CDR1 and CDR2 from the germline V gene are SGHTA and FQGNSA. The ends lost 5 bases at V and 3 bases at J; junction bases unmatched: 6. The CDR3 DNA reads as TGTGCCAGCAGCCCCAGGGACAGGAACTACGAGCAGTACTTC. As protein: CASSPRDRNYEQYF.

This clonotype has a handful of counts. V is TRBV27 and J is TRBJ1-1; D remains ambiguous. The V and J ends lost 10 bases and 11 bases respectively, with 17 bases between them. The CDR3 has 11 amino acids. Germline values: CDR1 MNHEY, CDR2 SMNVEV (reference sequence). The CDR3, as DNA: TGTGCCACCTCGTGGGGATCGGTGGCTTTCTTT. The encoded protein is CATSWGSVAFF.

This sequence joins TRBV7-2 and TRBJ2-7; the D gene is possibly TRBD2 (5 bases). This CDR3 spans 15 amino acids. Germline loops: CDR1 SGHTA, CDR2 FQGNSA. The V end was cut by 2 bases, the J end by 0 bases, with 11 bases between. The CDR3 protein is CASSLRTAGSYEQYF. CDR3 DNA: TGTGCCAGCAGCTTAAGGACGGCGGGCTCCTACGAGCAGTACTTC. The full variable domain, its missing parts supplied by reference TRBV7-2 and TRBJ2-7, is GAGVSQSPSNKVTEKGKDVELRCDPISGHTALYWYRQSLGQGLEFLIYFQGNSAPDKSGLPSDRFSAERTGGSVSTLTIQRTQQEDSAVYLCASSLRTAGSYEQYFGPGTRLTVT.

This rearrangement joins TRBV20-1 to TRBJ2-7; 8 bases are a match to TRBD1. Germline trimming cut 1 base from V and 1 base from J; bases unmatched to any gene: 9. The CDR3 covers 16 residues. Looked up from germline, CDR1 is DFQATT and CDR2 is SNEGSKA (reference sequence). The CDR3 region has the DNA TGCAGTGCTAGAGCTCGTCAGACAGGGGTGTCCTACGAGCAGTACTTC. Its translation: CSARARQTGVSYEQYF.

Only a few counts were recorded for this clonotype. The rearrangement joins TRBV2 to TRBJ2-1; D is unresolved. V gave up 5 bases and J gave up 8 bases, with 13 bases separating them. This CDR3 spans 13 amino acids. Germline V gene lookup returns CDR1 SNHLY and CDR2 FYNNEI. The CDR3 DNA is TGTGCCAGCAGTTCCGGGCCACGGGATGAGCAGTTCTTC. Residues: CASSSGPRDEQFF.

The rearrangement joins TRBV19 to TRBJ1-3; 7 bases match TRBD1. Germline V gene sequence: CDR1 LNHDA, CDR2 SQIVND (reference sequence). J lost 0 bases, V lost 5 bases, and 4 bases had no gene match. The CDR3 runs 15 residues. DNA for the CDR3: TGTGCCAGTAGTTTCCGGGACAGCTCTGGAAACACCATATATTTT. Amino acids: CASSFRDSSGNTIYF.

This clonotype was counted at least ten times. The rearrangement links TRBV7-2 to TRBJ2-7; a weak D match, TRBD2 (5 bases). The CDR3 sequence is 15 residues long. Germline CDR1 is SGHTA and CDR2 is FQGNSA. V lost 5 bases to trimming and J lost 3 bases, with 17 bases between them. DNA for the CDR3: TGTGCCAGCAGCACAGATACGAACGGGGTCTACGAGCAGTACTTC. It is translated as CASSTDTNGVYEQYF.

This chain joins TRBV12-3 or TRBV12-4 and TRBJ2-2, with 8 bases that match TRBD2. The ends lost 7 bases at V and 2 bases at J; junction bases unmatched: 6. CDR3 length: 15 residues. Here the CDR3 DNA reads TGTGCCAGCACCTCGGGGGGGAGTAACACCGGGGAGCTGTTTTTT. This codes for CASTSGGSNTGELFF.

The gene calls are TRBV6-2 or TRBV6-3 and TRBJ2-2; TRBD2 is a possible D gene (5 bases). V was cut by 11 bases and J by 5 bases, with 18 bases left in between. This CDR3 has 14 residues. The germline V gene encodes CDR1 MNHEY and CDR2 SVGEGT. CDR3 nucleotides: TGTGCCTGCTCGATGAGGAGAGGGACCGGGGAGCTGTTTTTT. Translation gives CACSMRRGTGELFF.

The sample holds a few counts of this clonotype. As DNA, the CDR3 is TGCGCCAGCAGCTTGGTCTCGGGGGGGCCTTACGAGCAGTACTTC. Translating it yields CASSLVSGGPYEQYF. This chain joins TRBV5-1 and TRBJ2-7; 8 nucleotides match TRBD2. V lost 0 bases and J lost 4; bases outside the gene matches: 6. The CDR3 totals 15 residues. CDR1 and CDR2 from the germline V gene are SGHRS and YFSETQ.

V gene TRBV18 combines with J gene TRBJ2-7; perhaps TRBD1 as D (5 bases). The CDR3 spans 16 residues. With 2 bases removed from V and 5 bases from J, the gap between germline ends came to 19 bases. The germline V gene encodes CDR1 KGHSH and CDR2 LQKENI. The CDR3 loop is CASSPLTDQGIDEQYF. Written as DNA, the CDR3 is TGTGCCAGCTCACCATTAACCGACCAGGGAATTGACGAGCAGTACTTC.

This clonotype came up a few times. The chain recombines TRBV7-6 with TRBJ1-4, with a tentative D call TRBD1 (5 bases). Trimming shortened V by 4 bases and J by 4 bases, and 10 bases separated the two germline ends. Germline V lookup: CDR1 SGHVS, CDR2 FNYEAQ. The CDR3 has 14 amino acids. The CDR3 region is CASSSRDLNEKLFF. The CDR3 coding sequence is TGTGCCAGCAGCTCCCGGGACCTTAATGAAAAACTGTTTTTT.

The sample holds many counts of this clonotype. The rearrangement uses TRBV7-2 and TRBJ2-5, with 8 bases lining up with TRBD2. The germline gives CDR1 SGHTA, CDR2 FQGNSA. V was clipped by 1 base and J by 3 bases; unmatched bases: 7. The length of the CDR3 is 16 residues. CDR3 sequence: CASSLESGRREETQYF. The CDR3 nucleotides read TGTGCCAGCAGCTTAGAAAGCGGGAGAAGGGAAGAGACCCAGTACTTC.

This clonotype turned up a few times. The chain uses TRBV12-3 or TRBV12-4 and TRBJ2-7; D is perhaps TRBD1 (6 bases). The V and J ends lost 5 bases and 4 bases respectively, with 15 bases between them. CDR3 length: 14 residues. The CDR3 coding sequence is TGTGCCAGCAGTCCGGGACAACAGGTTTACGAGCAGTACTTC. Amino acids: CASSPGQQVYEQYF.

The CDR3 protein is CSARDGTGPSPLHF. As DNA, the CDR3 is TGCAGCGCCCGTGACGGGACAGGGCCTTCACCCCTCCACTTT. This chain joins TRBV29-1 and TRBJ1-6; 9 bases map to TRBD1. Germline CDR1 and CDR2: SQVTM and ANQGSEA. CDR3 length equals 14 residues. With 7 bases clipped from V and 9 bases from J, the junction kept 10 bases outside the gene matches.

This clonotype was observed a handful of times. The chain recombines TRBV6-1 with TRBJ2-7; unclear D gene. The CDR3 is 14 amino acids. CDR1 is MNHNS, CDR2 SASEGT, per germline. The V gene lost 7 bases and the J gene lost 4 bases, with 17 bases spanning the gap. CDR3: CASTISQAAYEQYF. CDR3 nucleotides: TGTGCCAGCACCATCTCCCAGGCGGCATACGAGCAGTACTTC.

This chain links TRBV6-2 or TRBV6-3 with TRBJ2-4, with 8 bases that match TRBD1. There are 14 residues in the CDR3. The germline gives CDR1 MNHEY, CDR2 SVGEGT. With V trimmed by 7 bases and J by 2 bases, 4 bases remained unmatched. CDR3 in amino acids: CASTHRGTKNIQYF. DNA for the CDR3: TGTGCCAGCACCCACAGGGGGACCAAAAACATTCAGTACTTC.